Below are 14 T cell receptor beta chains sequenced from a single sample in a study of cytomegalovirus exposure and HLA in healthy donors. The PCR was carried out with 60 Vbeta primers and 13 Jbeta primers. Clones were sequenced by immunoSEQ multiplex PCR, and TCRdb holds only the in-frame ones, with some missing. The sample carries tens of thousands of clones, 55% to 80% recorded once. The specimen was PBMCs. These receptors came from a woman in her fifties or sixties in good health and CMV-seronegative.

The V call is TRBV5-1, the J call TRBJ2-3; weak D call: TRBD2 (5 bases). V gave up 0 bases and J gave up 7 bases, with 15 bases separating them. The CDR3 contains 15 residues. In germline, CDR1 is SGHRS, CDR2 YFSETQ. The DNA for the CDR3 is TGCGCCAGCAGCTTGGCCAGCACCGGCGGGTATACGCAGTATTTT. Amino acid sequence: CASSLASTGGYTQYF.

The chain has TRBV7-2 and TRBJ1-1; D might be TRBD1 (6 bases). Germline CDR1 SGHTA, CDR2 FQGNSA. The V and J ends lost 2 bases and 3 bases respectively, with 10 bases between them. The CDR3 consists of 14 residues. In DNA, the CDR3 is TGTGCCAGCAGCTTAACAGGGAAGGACACTGAAGCTTTCTTT. Its protein product is CASSLTGKDTEAFF.

The chain couples TRBV27 to TRBJ1-6, with TRBD1 as a possible D gene (5 bases). The CDR3 totals 14 residues. The germline V and J ends were trimmed by 4 bases and 6 bases, with 10 bases remaining between them. Per the germline V gene, CDR1 is MNHEY and CDR2 is SMNVEV (reference sequence). The CDR3 is CASSSTGGNSPLHF. In DNA form, the CDR3 reads TGTGCCAGCAGTTCCACGGGGGGTAATTCACCCCTCCACTTT.

This clone appeared a few times. J is TRBJ2-1 and V is TRBV9; 9 bases map to TRBD2. V shed 2 bases and J 11 bases; nucleotides not matched to a gene: 8. The V gene's germline CDR1 is SGDLS and CDR2 YYNGEE. The CDR3 is 14 amino acids. CDR3 DNA sequence: TGTGCCAGCAGCGTGACTAGCGGCCTGATGCAGCAGTTCTTC. Translation gives CASSVTSGLMQQFF.

The chain has TRBV5-1 and TRBJ2-1; 13 positions agree with TRBD2. In germline, CDR1 is SGHRS, CDR2 YFSETQ. The CDR3 loop spans 13 amino acids. J was trimmed by 10 bases and V by 4 bases; bases with no gene match: 2. This chain's CDR3 is CASSTGLAGEQFF. CDR3 coding DNA: TGCGCCAGCAGCACGGGACTAGCGGGAGAGCAGTTCTTC.

The genes are TRBV2 and TRBJ1-2; D unresolved. The germline gives CDR1 SNHLY, CDR2 FYNNEI. The CDR3 consists of 12 residues. Trimming left V 1 base short and J 8 bases short, with 8 bases between. Here the CDR3 DNA reads TGTGCCAGCAGTGAAGGCGGCGGCGGCTACACCTTC. Translating it yields CASSEGGGGYTF. Full variable domain (missing parts from reference TRBV2 and TRBJ1-2): EPEVTQTPSHQVTQMGQEVILRCVPISNHLYFYWYRQILGQKVEFLVSFYNNEISEKSEIFDDQFSVERPDGSNFTLKIRSTKLEDSAMYFCASSEGGGGYTFGSGTRLTVV.

This clone was observed a single time. The rearrangement links TRBV25-1 to TRBJ2-4, with a possible D match to TRBD1 (6 bases). The CDR3 runs 14 residues. Per the germline V gene, CDR1 is MGHDK and CDR2 is SYGVNS. Trimming shortened V by 3 bases and J by 8 bases, and 14 bases separated the two germline ends. CDR3 region: CASSDPGTMDIQYF. The CDR3 region has the DNA TGTGCCAGCAGTGACCCCGGGACAATGGACATTCAGTACTTC.

The genes are TRBV5-1 and TRBJ2-1, with D perhaps matching TRBD2 (6 bases). This CDR3 has 16 residues. The V end lost 4 bases, the J end lost 8 bases, and 22 bases lay between the germline ends. CDR1 is SGHRS and CDR2 is YFSETQ in the germline V gene. As DNA, the CDR3 is TGCGCCAGCAGCCCCGGGGTGGCTAGCGCTGGCCATGAGCAGTTCTTC. Protein: CASSPGVASAGHEQFF. Full variable domain (remainder filled in from reference TRBV5-1 and TRBJ2-1): KAGVTQTPRYLIKTRGQQVTLSCSPISGHRSVSWYQQTPGQGLQFLFEYFSETQRNKGNFPGRFSGRQFSNSRSEMNVSTLELGDSALYLCASSPGVASAGHEQFFGPGTRLTVL.

This clone was observed a few times. The chain is built from TRBV5-1 and TRBJ2-7; 9 bases match TRBD1. CDR1 and CDR2 (germline): SGHRS, YFSETQ. V lost 4 bases and J lost 2; bases outside the gene matches: 4. This CDR3 region has 14 residues. In nucleotides, the CDR3 is TGCGCCAGCAGCGCCCGGGACAGGGCCTACGAGCAGTACTTC. This gives the protein CASSARDRAYEQYF.

The V and J genes are TRBV7-2 and TRBJ2-7; 14 bases are shared with TRBD2. With V trimmed by 5 bases and J by 6 bases, 6 bases remained unmatched. Germline assignment: CDR1 SGHTA and CDR2 FQGNSA. The CDR3 runs 15 residues. The CDR3, as DNA: TGTGCCAGCAGCATGGGACTAGCGGGAGTTCGCGAGCAGTACTTC. It encodes CASSMGLAGVREQYF.

This clone was counted a few times. This chain links TRBV6-5 with TRBJ1-6, with 7 bases matching TRBD1. The CDR3 totals 13 residues. V gave up 6 bases and J gave up 4 bases; unmatched junction bases: 0. CDR1 is MNHEY and CDR2 is SVGAGI in the germline V gene. Written as DNA, the CDR3 is TGTGCCAGCAGACAGGGGTATAATTCACCCCTCCACTTT. The encoded protein is CASRQGYNSPLHF.

The chain links TRBV5-1 to TRBJ1-1, with a tentative D call TRBD1 (5 bases). Germline V CDR1 and CDR2: SGHRS, YFSETQ. CDR3 length equals 17 residues. Deletions cut 1 base from V and 2 bases from J, with 18 bases between. The CDR3 DNA is TGCGCCAGCAGCTTGAGCCAGGGAGGGCTGCGAAACACTGAAGCTTTCTTT. It is translated as CASSLSQGGLRNTEAFF.

In this sample, this clone is medium-sized (0.01 to 0.1%). The genes are TRBV6-6 and TRBJ1-2; TRBD1 might be the D (6 bases). This CDR3 spans 15 amino acids. CDR1 and CDR2 (germline): MNHNY, SVGAGI (reference sequence). The ends were cut back, 8 bases at V and 7 bases at J, with 23 bases in the middle. CDR3 nucleotides: TGTGCCAGCCACCTAACAGGGATACCTGGGGGTGGCTACACCTTC. It specifies CASHLTGIPGGGYTF.

The DNA for the CDR3 is TGTGCTAGTGGTCTACCTAGCGGAACTAGCACAGATACGCAGTATTTT. Its protein is CASGLPSGTSTDTQYF. J is TRBJ2-3 and V is TRBV12-5, with 7 bases lining up with TRBD2. Germline assignment: CDR1 LGHNT and CDR2 FRNRAP. With V trimmed by 5 bases and J by 0 bases, 8 bases remained unmatched. The CDR3 spans 16 residues.